These T cell receptor beta chains were read from a single sample in a study of blood T cell repertoires in COVID-19. TCRdb keeps only in-frame clones here, not all; method: immunoSEQ multiplex PCR. The sample lists more than 300,000 clones; 70% to 90% were seen once. The sample taken for sequencing was PBMCs or T cells enriched from blood (not recorded which). The receptors derive from a young woman who had recovered from COVID-19. Each CDR3 is given with its conserved first and last residue. The D gene is left open where the match is weak. Clone size appears in some rows only: once, few, many, or a class for an expanded clone.

cdr3_length	j_call	v_call	d_call	clone_size	cdr3_nt	cdr3_aa
15	TRBJ1-6	TRBV5-8	TRBD1	NA	TGTGCCAGCAGTTCCGGACAGGGAAGTAATTCACCCCTCCACTTT	CASSSGQGSNSPLHF
14	TRBJ2-5	TRBV7-2	NA	NA	TGTGCCAGCAGCCCACAGGGACGGCAAGAGACCCAGTACTTC	CASSPQGRQETQYF
15	TRBJ2-3	TRBV7-9	NA	NA	TGTGCCAGCAGCTTAGCGGGGGGTAGCACAGATACGCAGTATTTT	CASSLAGGSTDTQYF
13	TRBJ1-4	TRBV12-3/TRBV12-4	TRBD1	NA	TGTGCCAGCCGCCGGGGGACAGCAGAAAAACTGTTTTTT	CASRRGTAEKLFF
18	TRBJ1-1	TRBV13	NA	NA	TGTGCCAGCAGCTTAGGTTGGGATTCGAGGGTGATGAGCACTGAAGCTTTCTTT	CASSLGWDSRVMSTEAFF
14	TRBJ2-3	TRBV11-2	TRBD1	NA	TGTGCCAGCAGCTCCCGACAGGGGTTAGATACGCAGTATTTT	CASSSRQGLDTQYF
16	TRBJ2-2	TRBV2	TRBD2	NA	TGTGCCAGCAGTTTAGACGGGGGGGCGAACACCGGGGAGCTGTTTTTT	CASSLDGGANTGELFF
11	TRBJ1-2	TRBV2	NA	NA	TGTGCCAGCGGGCAGTTTTATGGCTACACCTTC	CASGQFYGYTF
17	TRBJ1-5	TRBV11-3	NA	NA	TGTGCCAGCAGCTCAGGGTTGGGTCGTAAAATCAATCAGCCCCAGCATTTT	CASSSGLGRKINQPQHF
14	TRBJ1-6	TRBV20-1	NA	once	TGCAGTGCTAGTAGACCGGGAGCAAATTCACCCCTCCACTTT	CSASRPGANSPLHF
13	TRBJ1-1	TRBV4-2	NA	NA	TGTGCCAGCAGCCGCAGACCTAGCACTGAAGCTTTCTTT	CASSRRPSTEAFF